These T cell receptor beta chains were read from a single sample in a study of PD-L1 blockade in urothelial cancer. TCRdb's table, derived via immunoSEQ multiplex PCR, lists solely in-frame clones and lacks some. The sample carries 70,000 to 85,000 clones, roughly 90% recorded once. Sample: PBMCs, taken around atezolizumab (anti-PD-L1) treatment. These receptors all come from a man between 70 and 80 years old with urothelial cancer. Both conserved end residues are part of each CDR3. A D gene is named only where the DNA matches it firmly. Size tells how often a clone was seen (once, few, many) or the class of an expanded clone, and some rows leave it out.

v_gene: TRBV11-3
j_gene: TRBJ2-5
d_gene: .
abundance: .
CDR3nt: TGTGCCAGCAGCTCTTCCGGGGGAGGAGGAGAGACCCAGTACTTC
CDR3aa: CASSSSGGGGETQYF

v_gene: TRBV6-1
j_gene: TRBJ2-1
d_gene: TRBD2
abundance: .
CDR3nt: TGTGCCAGCAGTGTGAGGTCGGGCGGGAGGGCCCCGGATGAGCAGTTCTTC
CDR3aa: CASSVRSGGRAPDEQFF

v_gene: TRBV6-1
j_gene: TRBJ2-1
d_gene: .
abundance: once
CDR3nt: TGTGCCAGCAGTGAAGGTACAGGGCGATCCTCTTCCGAGCAGTTCTTC
CDR3aa: CASSEGTGRSSSEQFF

v_gene: TRBV6-4
j_gene: TRBJ2-1
d_gene: TRBD1
abundance: .
CDR3nt: TGTGCCAGCAGTGACCCCTCGACAGGGGACAATGAGCAGTTCTTC
CDR3aa: CASSDPSTGDNEQFF

v_gene: TRBV28
j_gene: TRBJ1-4
d_gene: TRBD1
abundance: .
CDR3nt: TGTGCCAGCAGTCCCCACGGGACAGGTGGTGAAAAACTGTTTTTT
CDR3aa: CASSPHGTGGEKLFF

v_gene: TRBV9
j_gene: TRBJ2-1
d_gene: .
abundance: .
CDR3nt: TGTGCCAGCAGCGTAGTGGGCAGTTATAATGAGCAGTTCTTC
CDR3aa: CASSVVGSYNEQFF

v_gene: TRBV19
j_gene: TRBJ2-5
d_gene: .
abundance: .
CDR3nt: TGTGCCAGTAGTTCAGGGGAGACCCAGTACTTC
CDR3aa: CASSSGETQYF

v_gene: TRBV2
j_gene: TRBJ2-1
d_gene: .
abundance: .
CDR3nt: TGTGCCAGCAGTGGGGGGGGCTGGAGCTCCTACAATGAGCAGTTCTTC
CDR3aa: CASSGGGWSSYNEQFF

v_gene: TRBV4-2
j_gene: TRBJ2-1
d_gene: .
abundance: once
CDR3nt: TGTGCCAGCAGCCAAGCCTCGCTGAAAGCTGAGCAGTTCTTC
CDR3aa: CASSQASLKAEQFF

v_gene: TRBV28
j_gene: TRBJ1-2
d_gene: TRBD1
abundance: .
CDR3nt: TGTGCCAGCAACTCGGTCGGACAGGGAAAAAGTGGCTACACCTTC
CDR3aa: CASNSVGQGKSGYTF

v_gene: TRBV10-3
j_gene: TRBJ2-1
d_gene: .
abundance: .
CDR3nt: TGTGCCACGGCCCTTGGGCAGACAGTCTACAATGAGCAGTTCTTC
CDR3aa: CATALGQTVYNEQFF

v_gene: TRBV21-1
j_gene: TRBJ1-5
d_gene: .
abundance: once
CDR3nt: TGTGCCAGCAGCAAGCAGCAGGGTGTCGGCAATCAGCCCCAGCATTTT
CDR3aa: CASSKQQGVGNQPQHF

v_gene: TRBV2
j_gene: TRBJ2-5
d_gene: .
abundance: .
CDR3nt: TGTGCCAGCATGTACGGGGGGCGGGAGACCCAGTACTTC
CDR3aa: CASMYGGRETQYF

v_gene: TRBV7-3
j_gene: TRBJ2-3
d_gene: TRBD2
abundance: .
CDR3nt: TGTGCCAGCAGCTTGGGCGGGAGGGCCGCAGATACGCAGTATTTT
CDR3aa: CASSLGGRAADTQYF

v_gene: TRBV18
j_gene: TRBJ1-1
d_gene: .
abundance: .
CDR3nt: TGTGCCAGCTCACCACAGAGGGCTGAAGCTTTCTTT
CDR3aa: CASSPQRAEAFF

v_gene: TRBV7-8
j_gene: TRBJ2-7
d_gene: TRBD2
abundance: .
CDR3nt: TGTGCCAGCAGCTTATCCGGACTAGCGGGGAGACGGTATTACGAGCAGTACTTC
CDR3aa: CASSLSGLAGRRYYEQYF

v_gene: TRBV11-2
j_gene: TRBJ1-1
d_gene: TRBD1
abundance: .
CDR3nt: TGTGCCAGCAGCCTCCATGGGACAGGCGCCACTGAAGCTTTCTTT
CDR3aa: CASSLHGTGATEAFF

v_gene: TRBV5-1
j_gene: TRBJ1-3
d_gene: TRBD1
abundance: .
CDR3nt: TGCGCCAGCAGCTTACAGGGGAAGTCTGGAAACACCATATATTTT
CDR3aa: CASSLQGKSGNTIYF

v_gene: TRBV28
j_gene: TRBJ2-2
d_gene: TRBD1
abundance: .
CDR3nt: TGTGCCAGCAGGGGAGGACAGGGTAGGAGGGGAAACACCGGGGAGCTGTTTTTT
CDR3aa: CASRGGQGRRGNTGELFF

v_gene: TRBV5-1
j_gene: TRBJ2-3
d_gene: .
abundance: .
CDR3nt: TGCGCCAGCACCCGAGACAGGACAGATACGCAGTATTTT
CDR3aa: CASTRDRTDTQYF

v_gene: TRBV7-2
j_gene: TRBJ2-7
d_gene: TRBD1
abundance: .
CDR3nt: TGTGCCGGCCGGGACAGGGACCACGAGCAGTACTTC
CDR3aa: CAGRDRDHEQYF

v_gene: TRBV5-5
j_gene: TRBJ2-5
d_gene: .
abundance: .
CDR3nt: TGTGCCAGCAGCTTTGGAACGGTACAGAGCCGTCAAGAGACCCAGTACTTC
CDR3aa: CASSFGTVQSRQETQYF

v_gene: TRBV28
j_gene: TRBJ2-7
d_gene: .
abundance: .
CDR3nt: TGTGCCAGCAGTTTACTCAGGGAATACGAGCAGTACTTC
CDR3aa: CASSLLREYEQYF

v_gene: TRBV4-1
j_gene: TRBJ2-4
d_gene: .
abundance: .
CDR3nt: TGCGCCAGCAGCCAGTCACAGGGAAGGTTGGCCAAAAACATTCAGTACTTC
CDR3aa: CASSQSQGRLAKNIQYF

v_gene: TRBV6-5
j_gene: TRBJ2-1
d_gene: TRBD1
abundance: .
CDR3nt: TGTGCCAGCAGTTATTGGGGACAGGGAAACAATGAGCAGTTCTTC
CDR3aa: CASSYWGQGNNEQFF

v_gene: TRBV28
j_gene: TRBJ2-7
d_gene: TRBD1
abundance: .
CDR3nt: TGTGCCAGCAGCCCCCGTGGGACAGCAGCCTACGAGCAGTACTTC
CDR3aa: CASSPRGTAAYEQYF

v_gene: TRBV19
j_gene: TRBJ1-1
d_gene: TRBD1
abundance: .
CDR3nt: TGTGCCAGTAGCCCCAGGACAGGGCCGGGCACTGAAGCTTTCTTT
CDR3aa: CASSPRTGPGTEAFF

v_gene: TRBV4-1
j_gene: TRBJ2-1
d_gene: TRBD2
abundance: .
CDR3nt: TGCGCCAGCAGCCAATCCATCGGCGGGAGAGGGTCTAGCAATGAGCAGTTCTTC
CDR3aa: CASSQSIGGRGSSNEQFF

v_gene: TRBV18
j_gene: TRBJ1-2
d_gene: .
abundance: .
CDR3nt: TGTGCCAGCTCGGGAGGACAAGGGCCCTATGGCTACACCTTC
CDR3aa: CASSGGQGPYGYTF

v_gene: TRBV28
j_gene: TRBJ2-1
d_gene: TRBD2
abundance: .
CDR3nt: TGTGCCAGCAGGGAGCGGGAGTGGTTCTTC
CDR3aa: CASREREWFF

v_gene: TRBV7-6
j_gene: TRBJ2-1
d_gene: TRBD2
abundance: .
CDR3nt: TGTGCCAGCAGCATGGGACTAGCGGGAGAACAGTTCTTC
CDR3aa: CASSMGLAGEQFF

v_gene: TRBV6-1
j_gene: TRBJ2-7
d_gene: .
abundance: .
CDR3nt: TGTGCCAGCAGTGAAGGACTAGTCATCCTCGAGCAGTACTTC
CDR3aa: CASSEGLVILEQYF

v_gene: TRBV28
j_gene: TRBJ1-5
d_gene: .
abundance: .
CDR3nt: TGTGCCAGCAGGATGCTAATTCATCAGCCCCAGCATTTT
CDR3aa: CASRMLIHQPQHF

v_gene: TRBV5-1
j_gene: TRBJ2-7
d_gene: TRBD1
abundance: once
CDR3nt: TGCGCCAGCAGCTTGGCTCCGGGACAGTCCACCTACGAGCAGTACTTC
CDR3aa: CASSLAPGQSTYEQYF

v_gene: TRBV7-6
j_gene: TRBJ2-7
d_gene: .
abundance: .
CDR3nt: TGTGCCAGCAGCTTAGGTCAGGGCCTCTACGAGCAGTACTTC
CDR3aa: CASSLGQGLYEQYF

v_gene: TRBV4-2
j_gene: TRBJ2-6
d_gene: .
abundance: .
CDR3nt: TGTGCCAGCAGCTTAAAACCGCCAGGACTGAGCTCTGGGGCCAACGTCCTGACTTTC
CDR3aa: CASSLKPPGLSSGANVLTF

v_gene: TRBV2
j_gene: TRBJ2-1
d_gene: TRBD2
abundance: .
CDR3nt: TGTGCCAGCAGTGTCGAACTAGCGGGCCGTGAGCAGTTCTTC
CDR3aa: CASSVELAGREQFF

v_gene: TRBV9
j_gene: TRBJ2-5
d_gene: TRBD2
abundance: .
CDR3nt: TGTGCCAGCAGCGTAGGGGGGACTCGGGGGGAAGAGACCCAGTACTTC
CDR3aa: CASSVGGTRGEETQYF

v_gene: TRBV5-1
j_gene: TRBJ2-2
d_gene: TRBD1
abundance: .
CDR3nt: TGCGCCAGCAGCCTGAGAGACAGGGTGAACACCGGGGAGCTGTTTTTT
CDR3aa: CASSLRDRVNTGELFF

v_gene: TRBV11-2
j_gene: TRBJ2-5
d_gene: TRBD2
abundance: .
CDR3nt: TGTGCCAGCAGCCCTCTTAGCGGGAGGATGTTCGAGACCCAGTACTTC
CDR3aa: CASSPLSGRMFETQYF

v_gene: TRBV28
j_gene: TRBJ2-1
d_gene: TRBD2
abundance: .
CDR3nt: TGTGCCAGCAGTCCCTCCTCGACTAGCGGGAGTTGGTATGAGCAGTTCTTC
CDR3aa: CASSPSSTSGSWYEQFF

v_gene: TRBV11-2
j_gene: TRBJ2-7
d_gene: .
abundance: .
CDR3nt: TGTGCCAGCAGCCCTTCGAGGGGGAGATCCTACGAGCAGTACTTC
CDR3aa: CASSPSRGRSYEQYF

v_gene: TRBV5-1
j_gene: TRBJ2-7
d_gene: TRBD1
abundance: .
CDR3nt: TGCGCCAGCAGCTTGAACCAGGGGGCCTACGAGCAGTACTTC
CDR3aa: CASSLNQGAYEQYF

v_gene: TRBV7-2
j_gene: TRBJ1-2
d_gene: .
abundance: .
CDR3nt: TGTGCCAGCAGCTTAGCGAGGACAGCCGATGGCTACACCTTC
CDR3aa: CASSLARTADGYTF

v_gene: TRBV27
j_gene: TRBJ2-7
d_gene: .
abundance: .
CDR3nt: TGTGCCACCCGGGCTAGCTTATACGAGCAGTACTTC
CDR3aa: CATRASLYEQYF

v_gene: TRBV25-1
j_gene: TRBJ2-7
d_gene: .
abundance: .
CDR3nt: TGTGCCAGCAGTGGATACAGGGATAACAGCGAGCAGTACTTC
CDR3aa: CASSGYRDNSEQYF